These T cell receptor beta chains were read from a single sample in a study of blood T cell repertoires in COVID-19. Some clones are missing from TCRdb's copy, which holds only in-frame ones; the method was immunoSEQ multiplex PCR. In the table there are about 50,000 clones, more than 80% of which are singletons. Sequencing used peripheral blood. These receptors were taken from a man aged 55 to 69 with acute or convalescent COVID-19. The CDR3 runs from the conserved cysteine through the conserved F or W. A D gene is named only where the DNA matches it firmly. For some rows the clone size is stated as once, few or many, or as a class when expanded; others skip it.

j_call | d_call | v_call | clone_size | cdr3_aa | cdr3_nt
TRBJ1-1 | - | TRBV11-2 | - | CASSLADTNTEAFF | TGTGCCAGCAGCTTAGCGGACACGAACACTGAAGCTTTCTTT
TRBJ2-7 | - | TRBV5-1 | - | CASRLGGERGEQYF | TGCGCCAGCAGGCTAGGAGGGGAACGGGGCGAGCAGTACTTC
TRBJ1-1 | - | TRBV7-3 | - | CASSLSGGMNTEAFF | TGTGCCAGCAGCTTATCTGGGGGGATGAACACTGAAGCTTTCTTT
TRBJ1-5 | TRBD1 | TRBV6-5 | - | CASSLDRGVGQPQHF | TGTGCCAGCAGCTTAGACAGGGGGGTAGGCCAGCCCCAGCATTTT
TRBJ2-2 | TRBD1 | TRBV19 | - | CASSRDRMNTGELFF | TGTGCCAGTAGCCGGGACAGGATGAACACCGGGGAGCTGTTTTTT
TRBJ1-3 | TRBD1 | TRBV19 | - | CASSLQGANTIYF | TGTGCCAGTAGTCTCCAGGGGGCCAACACCATATATTTT
TRBJ2-1 | TRBD1 | TRBV5-5 | - | CASSSTGAYNEQFF | TGTGCCAGCAGCTCGACAGGGGCCTACAATGAGCAGTTCTTC
TRBJ1-5 | - | TRBV19 | - | CASRFGGRQPQHF | TGTGCCAGTAGATTCGGCGGGCGGCAGCCCCAGCATTTT
TRBJ1-1 | - | TRBV6-6 | - | CASSSGHTEAFF | TGTGCCAGCAGTTCGGGTCACACTGAAGCTTTCTTT
TRBJ1-2 | - | TRBV6-1 | - | CASSEGPGEYGYTF | TGTGCCAGCAGTGAAGGTCCAGGGGAATATGGCTACACCTTC
TRBJ1-2 | - | TRBV19 | - | CASSIGGTDYGYTF | TGTGCCAGTAGTATTGGGGGGACCGACTATGGCTACACCTTC
TRBJ1-1 | TRBD1 | TRBV30 | - | CAWRASPNRGLGAFF | TGTGCCTGGAGGGCGTCCCCTAACAGGGGGCTTGGAGCTTTCTTT
TRBJ1-5 | - | TRBV7-2 | - | CASSLDGGRQPQHF | TGTGCCAGCAGCTTAGATGGGGGCAGGCAGCCCCAGCATTTT
TRBJ1-3 | - | TRBV9 | - | CASSVDVRASGNTIYF | TGTGCCAGCAGCGTAGATGTCAGGGCATCTGGAAACACCATATATTTT
TRBJ2-3 | - | TRBV4-1 | once | CASSQAVGPLTDTQYF | TGCGCCAGCAGCCAAGCTGTGGGGCCCCTCACAGATACGCAGTATTTT
TRBJ2-5 | TRBD2 | TRBV5-1 | - | CASSPGTSVQGTQYF | TGCGCCAGCAGCCCTGGGACTAGCGTTCAAGGGACCCAGTACTTC
TRBJ2-1 | TRBD2 | TRBV4-2 | - | CASSQAASGGSYNEQFF | TGTGCCAGCAGCCAAGCGGCTAGCGGGGGCTCCTACAATGAGCAGTTCTTC
TRBJ1-2 | - | TRBV30 | - | CAWSRDTTYNYGYTF | TGTGCCTGGAGTCGTGACACAACTTATAACTATGGCTACACCTTC
TRBJ2-3 | - | TRBV15 | - | CATSRVGGGDTQYF | TGTGCCACCAGCAGAGTGGGAGGGGGAGATACGCAGTATTTT
TRBJ1-3 | - | TRBV18 | - | CASSPKTGSGSGNTIYF | TGTGCCAGCTCACCAAAAACAGGGTCAGGCTCTGGAAACACCATATATTTT
TRBJ1-2 | TRBD1 | TRBV6-1 | - | CASSDGTGQNRSAYGYTF | TGTGCCAGCAGTGACGGGACAGGGCAGAATCGGTCGGCCTATGGCTACACCTTC
TRBJ1-5 | - | TRBV18 | - | CASSPSAAGLSNQPQHF | TGTGCCAGCTCACCAAGCGCGGCAGGGCTTAGCAATCAGCCCCAGCATTTT
TRBJ1-4 | TRBD1 | TRBV25-1 | - | CASLPTGSREKLFF | TGTGCCAGCCTGCCGACAGGGTCCAGGGAAAAACTGTTTTTT
TRBJ1-1 | - | TRBV7-2 | - | CASSPGSNTEAFF | TGTGCCAGCAGCCCCGGGTCTAACACTGAAGCTTTCTTT
TRBJ1-2 | - | TRBV5-1 | - | CASSLEGVGYTF | TGCGCCAGCAGCTTGGAAGGGGTCGGCTACACCTTC
TRBJ1-2 | - | TRBV10-3 | once | CAISGLVTPNYGYTF | TGTGCCATCAGTGGGCTGGTAACCCCTAACTATGGCTACACCTTC
TRBJ1-2 | TRBD1 | TRBV4-3 | - | CASSQGDRGEGYTF | TGCGCCAGCAGCCAAGGGGACAGGGGCGAAGGCTACACCTTC
TRBJ2-1 | TRBD2 | TRBV4-1 | - | CASSPGGIEQFF | TGCGCCAGCAGCCCGGGGGGGATTGAGCAGTTCTTC
TRBJ2-5 | TRBD1 | TRBV5-6 | few | CASSTGGQGVKTQYF | TGTGCCAGCAGCACTGGAGGCCAGGGGGTAAAGACCCAGTACTTC
TRBJ2-1 | - | TRBV5-1 | - | CASSSTGLSEQFF | TGCGCCAGCAGCTCTACAGGTTTAAGTGAGCAGTTCTTC
TRBJ1-1 | - | TRBV18 | - | CASSPRRQENTEAFF | TGTGCCAGCTCACCGAGGAGACAGGAGAACACTGAAGCTTTCTTT
TRBJ1-1 | - | TRBV9 | - | CASSVGPGMGTEAFF | TGTGCCAGCAGCGTAGGTCCAGGGATGGGAACTGAAGCTTTCTTT
TRBJ2-6 | - | TRBV18 | - | CASSTTGSGANVLTF | TGTGCCAGCTCAACTACCGGCTCTGGGGCCAACGTCCTGACTTTC
TRBJ1-2 | - | TRBV6-5 | once | CASSSWTDYGYTF | TGTGCCAGCAGTTCCTGGACAGACTATGGCTACACCTTC
TRBJ1-4 | TRBD1 | TRBV4-1 | - | CASSQEWGAGGFNEKLFF | TGCGCCAGCAGCCAAGAATGGGGTGCAGGGGGTTTTAATGAAAAACTGTTTTTT
TRBJ1-1 | - | TRBV10-2 | - | CASSRGADFMNTEAFF | TGCGCCAGCTCCCGGGGGGCGGATTTCATGAACACTGAAGCTTTCTTT
TRBJ2-1 | - | TRBV7-9 | - | CASSLGGKGRLNNEQFF | TGTGCCAGCAGCTTAGGAGGGAAGGGTAGACTTAACAATGAGCAGTTCTTC
TRBJ1-1 | TRBD1 | TRBV2 | - | CASSEDSDRGRWGTEAFF | TGTGCCAGCAGTGAGGATTCCGACAGGGGGCGATGGGGCACTGAAGCTTTCTTT
TRBJ1-2 | - | TRBV29-1 | - | CSVASLWGEGGYTF | TGCAGCGTTGCATCATTATGGGGGGAAGGGGGCTACACCTTC
TRBJ1-3 | - | TRBV28 | - | CASSPAGLSGNTIYF | TGTGCCAGCAGCCCGGCGGGGTTATCTGGAAACACCATATATTTT
TRBJ1-2 | - | TRBV3-1/TRBV3-2 | - | CASSQGGGANYGYTF | TGTGCCAGCAGCCAAGGCGGGGGGGCTAACTATGGCTACACCTTC
TRBJ1-2 | TRBD1 | TRBV2 | - | CASREGQGTGGYTF | TGTGCCAGCAGGGAGGGACAGGGGACGGGGGGCTACACCTTC
TRBJ2-7 | - | TRBV7-2 | - | CASSLRTASYSYEQYF | TGTGCCAGCAGCTTAAGGACAGCCTCCTACTCCTACGAGCAGTACTTC
TRBJ1-2 | - | TRBV30 | - | CAWSVQGYYGYTF | TGTGCCTGGAGTGTACAGGGATACTATGGCTACACCTTC
TRBJ2-2 | - | TRBV4-3 | - | CASSQAGLPNTGELFF | TGCGCCAGCAGCCAGGCGGGGCTCCCAAACACCGGGGAGCTGTTTTTT
TRBJ2-1 | TRBD1 | TRBV27 | - | CASSGRTGNNEQFF | TGTGCCAGCAGTGGTAGGACAGGGAACAATGAGCAGTTCTTC
TRBJ2-5 | TRBD1 | TRBV7-3 | - | CASSLTGTGGETQYF | TGTGCCAGCAGCTTAACCGGGACAGGGGGAGAGACCCAGTACTTC